This TCR beta chain emerged from a study of blood T cell repertoires in COVID-19. About the study: Nucleic acid was either cDNA or gDNA, and it came from T cells, B-cell-depleted T cells, or PBMCs.

Seattle participants joined during active infection and were tracked over time. Looked up from germline, CDR1 is MDHEN and CDR2 is SYDVKM. J was trimmed by 6 bases and V by 6 bases; bases with no gene match: 5. The CDR3 spans 13 residues. Original processing methods: By means of reference gene primer amplification, nucleated cell counts were estimated. Produced via immunoSEQ multiplex PCR; TCRdb's table is partial and in-frame only. V, J and clone size reflect that table, while D and trimming were determined from the DNA. This table has fewer than 200,000 clones, around 81% appearing once. The receptor was isolated from a woman aged 40 to 49 with COVID-19, enrolled during active disease. Material for sequencing was peripheral blood. The chain combines TRBV28 with TRBJ2-1; 7 nucleotides line up with TRBD2. CDR3 DNA sequence: TGTGCCAGCAGGACGGGAGGTGTCAATGAGCAGTTCTTC. It specifies CASRTGGVNEQFF.